The 27 T cell receptor beta chains below all came from one sample that was sequenced in a study of response to subunit inactivated influenza vaccine. TCRdb fed the RT-PCR reads into MiXCR, producing one record per CDR3 protein. The sample carries roughly 570,000 distinct CDR3 sequences, 10% to 15% recorded once. The sample in question was PBMCs from blood, obtained roughly 6 weeks after vaccination. The receptor set was obtained from a man in his fifties or sixties who received an inactivated influenza vaccine.

This clonotype was counted ten times or more. V is TRBV10-1 and J is TRBJ1-1; 7 bases agree with TRBD1. The CDR3 has 13 residues. In germline, CDR1 is WNHNN, CDR2 SYGVQD (reference sequence). Trimming took 11 bases from V and 4 from J; bases not matched to a gene: 10. In DNA form, the CDR3 reads TGCGCCTGTCAAAGACAGGGTGGCACTGAAGCTTTCTTT. Translated: CACQRQGGTEAFF.

The chain recombines TRBV6-5 with TRBJ2-7; D is ambiguous. The CDR3 extends over 13 amino acids. Trimming stripped 2 bases from V and 2 bases from J, with 7 bases between. The germline V gene has CDR1 MNHEY and CDR2 SVGAGI. Here the CDR3 reads CASSYGAAYEQYF. CDR3 DNA: TGTGCCAGCAGTTACGGCGCAGCCTACGAGCAGTACTTC.

This clonotype came up once. At one end, the junction sequence differs from germline, possibly due to a read error. This rearrangement joins TRBV24-1 to TRBJ2-1, with D possibly matching TRBD1 (5 bases). The CDR3 spans 16 residues. Germline V gene sequence: CDR1 KGHDR, CDR2 SFDVKD. The DNA of the CDR3 is TGTGCCACCAGTGATATTGCGTGGGGCTCCTACACTGAGCAGTTCTTC. Amino acids: CATSDIAWGSYTEQFF.

The V call is TRBV11-2, the J call TRBJ2-7, with 9 nucleotides matching TRBD1. The CDR3 totals 15 residues. The trim removed 6 bases at V and 5 bases at J, leaving 11 bases unmatched. Germline CDR1 SGHAT, CDR2 FQNNGV. CDR3 coding DNA: TGTGCCAGCAGTCAACTTGGACAGGGGTACCACGAGCAGTACTTC. It yields the protein CASSQLGQGYHEQYF.

This clonotype was counted at least ten times. V gene TRBV7-2 combines with J gene TRBJ1-6; a weak D match, TRBD1 (6 bases). The CDR3 sequence is 15 residues long. Germline V lookup: CDR1 SGHTA, CDR2 FQGNSA. Between the trimmed V and J ends, which lost 1 base and 10 bases, there was a span of 14 bases. The CDR3 reads CASSLDSGARSPLHF. Written as DNA, the CDR3 is TGTGCCAGCAGCTTAGATTCGGGGGCAAGGTCACCCCTCCACTTT.

The chain joins TRBV10-3 to TRBJ1-5; D unresolved. The germline gives CDR1 ENHRY, CDR2 SYGVKD. V was shortened by 2 bases and J by 1 base, with 6 bases between the two germline ends. The CDR3 totals 14 residues. CDR3 protein: CAISERQSNQPQHF. CDR3 DNA: TGTGCCATCAGTGAGCGCCAGAGCAATCAGCCCCAGCATTTT.

This clonotype was detected only a few times. The chain links TRBV11-2 to TRBJ2-7; unclear D gene. The ends were cut back, 1 base at V and 1 base at J, with 8 bases in the middle. The V gene's germline CDR1 is SGHAT and CDR2 FQNNGV. This CDR3 spans 14 amino acids. The CDR3 DNA reads TGTGCCAGCAGCTTAGTCGATACTTCCTACGAGCAGTACTTC. This translates into CASSLVDTSYEQYF.

The genes are TRBV7-2 and TRBJ2-3; D gene ambiguous. V was clipped by 5 bases and J by 2 bases, with 8 bases between them. This CDR3 contains 13 residues. Per the germline V gene, CDR1 is SGHTA and CDR2 is FQGNSA. The CDR3 sequence: CASSLTYTDTQYF. DNA for the CDR3: TGTGCCAGCAGCCTTACCTACACAGATACGCAGTATTTT.

As to this clonotype: A much bigger clone sits one base away, suggesting this may be a read error. This chain connects TRBV10-3 to TRBJ2-3; D is unresolved. The CDR3 is made up of 12 amino acids. Germline CDR1 is ENHRY and CDR2 is SYGVKD. The CDR3 loop reads CAISQEKDTHYF. Written as DNA, the CDR3 is TGTGCCATCAGTCAAGAAAAAGATACGCACTATTTT.

This clonotype was found a few times. The chain joins TRBV7-3 to TRBJ2-2, with TRBD2 matching over 11 bases. Germline assignment: CDR1 SGHTA and CDR2 FQGTGA. Trimming cost V 5 bases and J 4 bases; bases outside gene matches: 18. The CDR3 extends over 20 amino acids. The CDR3 region is CASSPQGSGRALGATGELFF. In DNA form, the CDR3 reads TGTGCCAGCAGCCCCCAAGGTAGCGGGAGGGCCTTAGGGGCCACCGGGGAGCTGTTTTTT.

The genes are TRBV10-3 and TRBJ2-5, with 13 bases aligning to TRBD2. Looked up from germline, CDR1 is ENHRY and CDR2 is SYGVKD. This CDR3 is built from 17 residues. V was clipped by 2 bases and J by 6 bases; unmatched bases: 9. CDR3 residues: CAISEGLAGVEGKTQYF. In nucleotides, the CDR3 is TGTGCCATCAGTGAGGGACTAGCGGGAGTAGAGGGAAAGACCCAGTACTTC.

This clonotype was recorded a few times. V usage is TRBV12-3 or TRBV12-4 and J usage is TRBJ1-4; no reliable D call. V lost 3 bases and J lost 4, with 9 bases in between. This CDR3 contains 14 residues. CDR3 DNA: TGTGCCAGCAGTTTTGACGGTATTAATGAAAAACTGTTTTTT. Its translation is CASSFDGINEKLFF.

This clonotype was found a few times. The chain couples TRBV4-3 to TRBJ2-1; 15 bases match TRBD2. Looked up from germline, CDR1 is LGHNA and CDR2 is YSLEER. The CDR3 has 17 amino acids. V shed 0 bases, J shed 7 bases, and the junction held 4 bases outside the gene matches. This chain's CDR3 is CASSQDLGLAGGNEQFF. CDR3 DNA: TGCGCCAGCAGCCAAGATCTGGGACTAGCGGGGGGTAATGAGCAGTTCTTC.

This clonotype turned up a few times. In DNA form, the CDR3 reads TGCGCCAGCAGCCAAGAAGCAGGGAACTCTGGAAACACCATATATTTT. It codes for CASSQEAGNSGNTIYF. The gene calls are TRBV4-3 and TRBJ1-3; weak D call: TRBD1 (5 bases). CDR3 length: 16 amino acids. Trimming shortened V by 0 bases and J by 0 bases, and 9 bases separated the two germline ends. Germline loops: CDR1 LGHNA, CDR2 YSLEER.

The table lists this clonotype with many counts. CDR3 in amino acids: CASSRDGILNQPQHF. CDR3 coding DNA: TGTGCCAGCAGTAGGGACGGAATACTCAATCAGCCCCAGCATTTT. V gene TRBV12-3 or TRBV12-4 combines with J gene TRBJ1-5; the D gene is possibly TRBD1 (5 bases). The V gene lost 5 bases and the J gene lost 3 bases, with 14 bases spanning the gap. CDR3 size: 15 residues.

This clonotype has a handful of counts. This chain connects TRBV29-1 to TRBJ2-7, with D perhaps matching TRBD2 (5 bases). The CDR3 extends over 13 amino acids. Trimming cost V 4 bases and J 6 bases, with 16 bases left between them. The germline V gene has CDR1 SQVTM and CDR2 ANQGSEA. The CDR3 DNA follows: TGCAGCGTTGTACTAGGAGGAGGATCCGAGCAGTACTTC. Translated, it gives CSVVLGGGSEQYF.

This clonotype was observed many times. This rearrangement joins TRBV29-1 to TRBJ1-4; D call uncertain. Germline V gene lookup returns CDR1 SQVTM and CDR2 ANQGSEA. Trimming removed 4 bases at V and 5 bases at J, with 5 bases between. The CDR3 loop spans 11 amino acids. CDR3 sequence: CSVVLNEKLFF. CDR3 in DNA: TGCAGCGTTGTCCTGAATGAAAAACTGTTTTTT. The whole variable domain, remainder taken from reference TRBV29-1 and TRBJ1-4, is SAVISQKPSRDICQRGTSLTIQCQVDSQVTMMFWYRQQPGQSLTLIATANQGSEATYESGFVIDKFPISRPNLTFSTLTVSNMSPEDSSIYLCSVVLNEKLFFGSGTQLSVL.

The table lists this clonotype with a few counts. The chain uses TRBV15 and TRBJ2-1, with 12 bases that match TRBD2. V trimming: 3 bases; J trimming: 8 bases; junction bases outside the gene matches: 8. This CDR3 contains 16 residues. Per germline, CDR1 LNHNV and CDR2 YYDKDF (reference sequence). The CDR3: CATSRSLAGGQDEQFF. DNA for the CDR3: TGTGCCACCAGCAGGAGCCTAGCGGGGGGGCAAGATGAGCAGTTCTTC.

This clonotype showed up just once. This chain joins TRBV15 and TRBJ2-2; D is uncertain. Germline assignment: CDR1 LNHNV and CDR2 YYDKDF (reference sequence). V dropped 0 bases and J dropped 7 bases, with 6 bases sitting between them. The CDR3 extends over 13 amino acids. The CDR3 nucleotides read TGTGCCACCAGCAGAGAGTCTTTCGGGGAGCTGTTTTTT. Encoded protein: CATSRESFGELFF.

V is TRBV4-3 and J is TRBJ1-4; D possibly corresponds to TRBD1 (5 bases). Looked up from germline, CDR1 is LGHNA and CDR2 is YSLEER. V dropped 1 base and J dropped 7 bases, with 13 bases sitting between them. The CDR3 has 15 amino acids. The CDR3 sequence: CASSQVAGRGEKLFF. CDR3 DNA: TGCGCCAGCAGCCAAGTCGCAGGGAGGGGTGAAAAACTGTTTTTT.

This clonotype was counted between two and nine times. V and J are TRBV28 and TRBJ2-3; TRBD2 aligns across 12 bases. V trimming: 3 bases; J trimming: 7 bases; junction bases outside the gene matches: 8. CDR3 size: 16 residues. Per germline, CDR1 MDHEN and CDR2 SYDVKM. DNA of the CDR3: TGTGCCAGCAGTTTCGGGCTAGCGGGAGGGCTAAATACGCAGTATTTT. Translating it yields CASSFGLAGGLNTQYF.

This clonotype has just a few counts. The J gene is TRBJ2-3, the V gene TRBV12-3 or TRBV12-4, with 7 bases aligning to TRBD2. The CDR3 sequence is 18 residues long. V shed 1 base, J shed 0 bases, and the junction held 10 bases outside the gene matches. CDR3 in DNA: TGTGCCAGCAGTTTAGTCCACGGGGGAGGGACTAGCACAGATACGCAGTATTTT. This translates into CASSLVHGGGTSTDTQYF.

In this sample, this clonotype turned up many times. The chain carries TRBV29-1 and TRBJ2-4; possibly TRBD1 for D (6 bases). Germline CDR1 SQVTM, CDR2 ANQGSEA. CDR3 length: 15 amino acids. Deletions cut 4 bases from V and 0 bases from J, with 13 bases between. CDR3 in amino acids: CSVASGQVAKNIQYF. The CDR3 DNA reads as TGCAGCGTTGCCTCGGGACAAGTAGCCAAAAACATTCAGTACTTC.

This clonotype was recorded at least ten times. The V gene is TRBV27, the J gene TRBJ1-5, with D uncertain. Germline values: CDR1 MNHEY, CDR2 SMNVEV (reference sequence). The CDR3 length is 15 residues. The germline V and J ends were trimmed by 3 bases and 2 bases, with 11 bases remaining between them. The CDR3 DNA sequence: TGTGCCAGCAGTTTTATCGGGCCAGGCAATCAGCCCCAGCATTTT. It yields the protein CASSFIGPGNQPQHF.

The V gene is TRBV7-6, the J gene TRBJ2-2, with TRBD2 as a possible D gene (6 bases). Trimming pared 6 bases from V and 0 bases from J, leaving 11 bases between. The CDR3 is 15 amino acids. Germline CDR1 and CDR2: SGHVS and FNYEAQ. The CDR3 here is CASSAGSPNTGELFF. CDR3 nucleotides: TGTGCCAGCAGTGCGGGGTCCCCGAACACCGGGGAGCTGTTTTTT.

This clonotype was picked up a small number of times. J is TRBJ2-1 and V is TRBV7-9; 11 nucleotides agree with TRBD1. Trimming removed 1 base from V and 6 bases from J; junction bases left unmatched: 5. Germline V gene data show CDR1 as SEHNR and CDR2 as FQNEAQ (reference sequence). CDR3 size: 16 residues. The CDR3 protein is CASSLGAGTGGNEQFF. DNA of the CDR3: TGTGCCAGCAGCTTAGGGGCCGGGACAGGGGGCAATGAGCAGTTCTTC.

This clonotype was observed a few times. This chain links TRBV4-3 with TRBJ2-2; no clear D gene. This CDR3 spans 16 amino acids. CDR1 and CDR2 (germline): LGHNA, YSLEER. Trimming pared 4 bases from V and 0 bases from J, leaving 12 bases between. The CDR3: CASSPHTDTNTGELFF. The CDR3 nucleotides read TGCGCCAGCAGCCCACATACAGACACGAACACCGGGGAGCTGTTTTTT.